This T cell receptor beta chain was identified in a study of cytomegalovirus exposure and HLA in healthy donors. General study findings and limits: TCR association rates varied by HLA locus in a later analysis, with DRB1 highest and HLA-C lowest. Apart from CMV serostatus, no immune exposure information was available.

About this clone: The target antigen is unknown.

Primers included in the PCR were 60 Vbeta and 13 Jbeta primers. Some clones are missing from TCRdb's copy, which holds only in-frame ones; the method was immunoSEQ multiplex PCR. The data contain about 140,000 clones, over 70% of them singletons. Trimming cost V 8 bases and J 1 base; bases outside gene matches: 4. CDR1 and CDR2 (germline): SEHNR, FQNEAQ (reference sequence). The CDR3 sequence is 14 residues long. This TCR was sampled from a man in his forties or fifties in good health and CMV-seronegative. Sequenced: PBMCs. The chain recombines TRBV7-9 with TRBJ1-1, with TRBD1 matching 10 bases. The CDR3, as DNA: TGTGCCAGCTCTAGGGACAGGGGGAACACTGAAGCTTTCTTT. Its translation: CASSRDRGNTEAFF. Drawing the rest from reference TRBV7-9 and TRBJ1-1, the complete variable domain is DTGVSQNPRHKITKRGQNVTFRCDPISEHNRLYWYRQTLGQGPEFLTYFQNEAQLEKSRLLSDRFSAERPKGSFSTLEIQRTEQGDSAMYLCASSRDRGNTEAFFGQGTRLTVV.